The 22 T cell receptor beta chains below come from one sample, sequenced in a study of T cell responses to AZD1222 COVID-19 vaccine. The data were produced by immunoSEQ multiplex PCR, yet TCRdb's version contains in-frame clones alone and is incomplete. The sample records around 160,000 clones, around 93% being singletons. The specimen comprised peripheral blood, sampled on day 0 of AZD1222 vaccination. The receptor source for this set is an adult in good health.

J is TRBJ1-3 and V is TRBV18; the D is unclear. V lost 2 bases and J lost 0, with 5 bases in between. The CDR3 extends over 14 amino acids. Germline V lookup: CDR1 KGHSH, CDR2 LQKENI. The CDR3 region is CASSPGGSGNTIYF. CDR3 DNA: TGTGCCAGCTCACCAGGCGGCTCTGGAAACACCATATATTTT. The whole variable domain, filled in from reference TRBV18 and TRBJ1-3, reads NAGVMQNPRHLVRRRGQEARLRCSPMKGHSHVYWYRQLPEEGLKFMVYLQKENIIDESGMPKERFSAEFPKEGPSILRIQQVVRGDSAAYFCASSPGGSGNTIYFGEGSWLTVV.

CDR3 DNA sequence: TGTGCCAGCAGCTTAGATGTACACCCAAGCACAGATACGCAGTATTTT. Translated, it gives CASSLDVHPSTDTQYF. This chain connects TRBV7-6 to TRBJ2-3; D uncertain. Looked up from germline, CDR1 is SGHVS and CDR2 is FNYEAQ. The CDR3 is made up of 16 amino acids. Trimming stripped 1 base from V and 0 bases from J, with 11 bases between.

The rearrangement joins TRBV6-2 or TRBV6-3 to TRBJ1-4, with D perhaps matching TRBD1 (6 bases). The CDR3 length is 15 residues. V was clipped by 6 bases and J by 8 bases, with 19 bases between them. CDR1 and CDR2 (germline): MNHEY, SVGEGT. The CDR3 region has the DNA TGTGCCAGCAGCTCCGGGGGGCAGGGCCACGAAAAACTGTTTTTT. It encodes CASSSGGQGHEKLFF.

The J gene is TRBJ1-3, the V gene TRBV4-2; 8 bases map to TRBD1. CDR1 is LGHNA and CDR2 is YNFKEQ in the germline V gene. The V and J ends lost 6 bases and 1 base, in that order; junction bases with no gene match: 11. The length of the CDR3 is 17 residues. CDR3 DNA sequence: TGTGCCAGCAGTGCTGAAACAGGGGGACCATCTGGAAACACCATATATTTT. Translation gives CASSAETGGPSGNTIYF.

The chain joins TRBV14 to TRBJ2-3; 8 bases fit TRBD2. Germline CDR1 SGHDN, CDR2 FVKESK. V was clipped by 0 bases and J by 3 bases; unmatched bases: 11. The CDR3 covers 18 residues. The CDR3: CASSQDWGKAGGTDTQYF. The CDR3 DNA is TGTGCCAGCAGCCAAGATTGGGGGAAGGCGGGAGGAACAGATACGCAGTATTTT.

The rearrangement links TRBV11-2 to TRBJ2-1, with D maybe TRBD1 (5 bases). CDR1 is SGHAT and CDR2 is FQNNGV in the germline V gene. The V end was cut by 3 bases, the J end by 1 base, with 7 bases between. The CDR3 sequence is 14 residues long. The DNA for the CDR3 is TGTGCCAGCAGCTTCGACAGTTCCTACAATGAGCAGTTCTTC. The encoded protein is CASSFDSSYNEQFF.

The V call is TRBV3-1 (or the pseudogene TRBV3-2), the J call TRBJ1-2, with 10 positions matching TRBD1. V lost 3 bases, J lost 6 bases, and 10 bases stayed unmatched. Per the germline V gene, CDR1 is LGHDT and CDR2 is YNNKEL (reference sequence). There are 16 residues in the CDR3. The CDR3 loop reads CASSQATPGQGNGYTF. The CDR3 DNA reads as TGTGCCAGCAGCCAGGCCACCCCGGGACAGGGGAATGGCTACACCTTC.

This clone occurred once. The CDR3, as DNA: TGTGCCTGGAGTGGGGGGGTGAGAGATACGCAGTATTTT. Protein sequence: CAWSGGVRDTQYF. The chain employs TRBV30 and TRBJ2-3; D possibly corresponds to TRBD2 (6 bases). Germline V gives CDR1 GTSNPN, CDR2 SVGIG (reference sequence). The V gene lost 1 base and the J gene lost 5 bases, with 10 bases spanning the gap. This CDR3 is built from 13 residues.

The V and J genes are TRBV6-5 and TRBJ1-5; 7 bases agree with TRBD1. Trimming cost V 6 bases and J 3 bases; bases outside gene matches: 8. The CDR3 consists of 15 residues. CDR1 and CDR2 (germline): MNHEY, SVGAGI. The CDR3 loop is CASRSKQGNNQPQHF. In DNA form, the CDR3 reads TGTGCCAGCAGGAGCAAACAGGGGAACAATCAGCCCCAGCATTTT.

This clone has only a few counts. The chain uses TRBV2 and TRBJ1-1; D remains unclear. The CDR3 covers 13 residues. Germline V CDR1 and CDR2: SNHLY, FYNNEI. V was shortened by 2 bases and J by 1 base, with 5 bases between the two germline ends. This CDR3 is CASSEQTNTEAFF. The CDR3 region has the DNA TGTGCCAGCAGTGAACAAACGAACACTGAAGCTTTCTTT. The full variable domain, its missing parts supplied by reference TRBV2 and TRBJ1-1, is EPEVTQTPSHQVTQMGQEVILRCVPISNHLYFYWYRQILGQKVEFLVSFYNNEISEKSEIFDDQFSVERPDGSNFTLKIRSTKLEDSAMYFCASSEQTNTEAFFGQGTRLTVV.

The J gene is TRBJ2-7, the V gene TRBV29-1; 9 nucleotides match TRBD1. The CDR3 length is 12 residues. Germline lookup yields CDR1 SQVTM and CDR2 ANQGSEA. Trimming took 4 bases from V and 5 from J; bases not matched to a gene: 3. The CDR3 loop is CSVGDRVDEQYF. CDR3 sequence (DNA): TGCAGCGTTGGGGACAGGGTCGACGAGCAGTACTTC.

To note about this clone: The identical CDR3 is also encoded by other nucleotide sequences in the sample. The CDR3 nucleotides read TGTGCCAGCAGTTACCCCGGGGGGACTGAAGCTTTCTTT. This encodes CASSYPGGTEAFF. V usage is TRBV6-5 and J usage is TRBJ1-1; a possible D gene is TRBD1 (5 bases). The CDR3 totals 13 residues. V shed 2 bases and J shed 5 bases, with 9 bases lying between them. Germline assignment: CDR1 MNHEY and CDR2 SVGAGI.

The chain is built from TRBV7-9 and TRBJ2-3; 7 bases fit TRBD2. Germline CDR1 is SEHNR and CDR2 is FQNEAQ (reference sequence). The V gene end was trimmed by 0 bases and the J gene end by 6 bases; junction bases not matched to a gene: 12. The CDR3 covers 17 residues. The CDR3 DNA follows: TGTGCCAGCAGCTTAGCGCTCGCGGGAGATTTCATGGATACGCAGTATTTT. Encoded protein: CASSLALAGDFMDTQYF.

The chain links TRBV2 to TRBJ2-1; 12 bases align to TRBD1. Looked up from germline, CDR1 is SNHLY and CDR2 is FYNNEI. The CDR3 is made up of 15 amino acids. V lost 7 bases to trimming and J lost 9 bases; unmatched junction nucleotides: 10. CDR3 amino acids: CASTGTGGGLGEQFF. The CDR3 nucleotides read TGTGCCAGCACCGGGACAGGGGGCGGGTTAGGTGAGCAGTTCTTC.

The genes are TRBV30 and TRBJ2-7; 9 bases are a match to TRBD2. Germline lookup yields CDR1 GTSNPN and CDR2 SVGIG (reference sequence). The CDR3 sequence is 15 residues long. Trimming cost V 0 bases and J 5 bases; bases outside gene matches: 8. CDR3 loop: CAWSVTAGGAHEQYF. DNA for the CDR3: TGTGCCTGGAGTGTAACGGCGGGAGGGGCCCACGAGCAGTACTTC.

This clone was counted a single time. This chain connects TRBV18 to TRBJ2-7; D possibly corresponds to TRBD1 (6 bases). CDR3 length: 14 residues. The V gene's germline CDR1 is KGHSH and CDR2 LQKENI. Trimming took off 6 bases at V and 3 bases at J, with 15 bases between the two ends. Here the CDR3 reads CASSQGVRGYEQYF. CDR3 in DNA: TGTGCCAGCTCTCAGGGAGTCAGGGGCTACGAGCAGTACTTC.

This chain uses TRBV7-9 with TRBJ1-3; no definite D call. V was cut by 1 base and J by 0 bases, with 13 bases left in between. CDR1 is SEHNR and CDR2 is FQNEAQ in the germline V gene (reference sequence). The CDR3 spans 17 residues. Written as DNA, the CDR3 is TGTGCCAGCAGCTTAGTTTCCCTGGGAATCTCTGGAAACACCATATATTTT. Protein product: CASSLVSLGISGNTIYF.

The chain employs TRBV30 and TRBJ1-2; 7 bases agree with TRBD1. CDR1 is GTSNPN and CDR2 is SVGIG in the germline V gene (reference sequence). The CDR3 has 13 amino acids. CDR3 in amino acids: CVGTGVDNYGYTF. CDR3 sequence (DNA): TGTGTGGGTACAGGGGTTGATAACTATGGCTACACCTTC.

V and J are TRBV7-2 and TRBJ2-3, with 8 bases lining up with TRBD2. V gave up 5 bases and J gave up 4 bases; unmatched junction bases: 5. The CDR3 sequence is 14 residues long. Germline V lookup: CDR1 SGHTA, CDR2 FQGNSA. For the CDR3, the DNA is TGTGCCAGCAGCCGTCCCGGGGGGGCAGATACGCAGTATTTT. This codes for CASSRPGGADTQYF.

The chain employs TRBV5-5 and TRBJ1-5, with D unresolved. V was shortened by 4 bases and J by 0 bases, with 11 bases between the two germline ends. This CDR3 spans 15 amino acids. Germline V gives CDR1 SGHKS, CDR2 YYEKEE (reference sequence). The CDR3 sequence is CASSADGNSNQPQHF. CDR3 DNA sequence: TGTGCCAGCAGCGCCGACGGGAATAGCAATCAGCCCCAGCATTTT.

The chain recombines TRBV11-2 with TRBJ2-3, with 7 nucleotides matching TRBD2. The V gene's germline CDR1 is SGHAT and CDR2 FQNNGV. V shed 4 bases and J 0 bases; nucleotides not matched to a gene: 13. The CDR3 totals 18 residues. CDR3 sequence: CASSSPRGRGTSTDTQYF. CDR3 bases: TGTGCCAGCAGCTCCCCCCGAGGGCGGGGGACTAGCACAGATACGCAGTATTTT.

The rearrangement links TRBV12-5 to TRBJ2-7; D unclear. CDR3 length equals 18 residues. V was clipped by 3 bases and J by 0 bases, with 21 bases between them. The germline V gene has CDR1 LGHNT and CDR2 FRNRAP. For the CDR3, the DNA is TGTGCTAGTGGTTTTCATGATCGCAGCGCTGCATGCTCCTACGAGCAGTACTTC. It codes for CASGFHDRSAACSYEQYF. Full variable domain (remainder filled in from reference TRBV12-5 and TRBJ2-7): DARVTQTPRHKVTEMGQEVTMRCQPILGHNTVFWYRQTMMQGLELLAYFRNRAPLDDSGMPKDRFSAEMPDATLATLKIQPSEPRDSAVYFCASGFHDRSAACSYEQYFGPGTRLTVT.